The TCR beta chain described here comes from a study of cytomegalovirus exposure and HLA in healthy donors. General study findings and limits: As a later analysis showed, a missense DCLRE1C variant was linked to trimming of TCR beta V- and J-genes. Association with HLA alleles at 0.05 false discovery rate was found for some 18,000 TCR beta sequences in a later analysis.

It was with 60 Vbeta and 13 Jbeta primers that the PCR ran. As processed by the authors: The count from a later analysis was tens of millions of unique TCR beta chains, around 11 million of them shared. Clones were sequenced by immunoSEQ multiplex PCR, and TCRdb holds only the in-frame ones, with some missing. V, J and clone size were drawn from that table, and D and trimming were deduced from the DNA. The data show around 100,000 clones, roughly 70% seen once. The CDR3 is 16 amino acids. V lost 0 bases, J lost 0 bases, and 11 bases lay in between. CDR1 is SGHRS and CDR2 is YFSETQ in the germline V gene. Details on this clone: Antigen unknown.

The V call is TRBV5-1, the J call TRBJ2-3, with TRBD1 as a possible D gene (5 bases). The TCR originated in a man over 45 in good health and CMV-seronegative. Material: PBMCs. In nucleotides, the CDR3 is TGCGCCAGCAGCTTGGGGGGCGGACCTAGCACAGATACGCAGTATTTT. Translation: CASSLGGGPSTDTQYF. Full variable domain (rest looked up from reference TRBV5-1 and TRBJ2-3): KAGVTQTPRYLIKTRGQQVTLSCSPISGHRSVSWYQQTPGQGLQFLFEYFSETQRNKGNFPGRFSGRQFSNSRSEMNVSTLELGDSALYLCASSLGGGPSTDTQYFGPGTRLTVL.